This passage covers 19 T cell receptor beta chains from one sample sequenced in a study of T cells after yellow fever vaccination. One entry per CDR3 protein results from TCRdb running MiXCR on the 5' RACE reads. The data hold 60,000 to 95,000 distinct CDR3 sequences, with around 7.7% observed a single time. The sample consisted of CD8+ T cells sorted from PBMCs, taken roughly 10 days after the first yellow fever vaccination. These receptors were collected from a man younger than 35 who received the YFV17D yellow fever vaccine.

This clonotype was detected many times. The chain combines TRBV3-1 with TRBJ2-1; 7 bases align to TRBD1. CDR1 is LGHDT and CDR2 is YNNKEL in the germline V gene (reference sequence). CDR3 length equals 17 residues. V gave up 4 bases and J gave up 4 bases; unmatched junction bases: 13. The CDR3 here is CASSLPGKGGHYNEQFF. CDR3 DNA sequence: TGTGCCAGCAGCCTTCCCGGGAAAGGGGGCCATTACAATGAGCAGTTCTTC.

Comment on this clonotype: A read error may be the cause here, since a much bigger clone is one base away. The chain has TRBV3-1 and TRBJ2-1; unclear D gene. Trimming removed 3 bases at V and 12 bases at J, with 27 bases between. CDR3 length: 17 amino acids. Germline CDR1 and CDR2: LGHDT and YNNKEL (reference sequence). DNA for the CDR3: TGTGCCAGCAGCCAGGGGAAACGGGTTTACTTTATTAGCCCGCAGTTCTTC. Its protein is CASSQGKRVYFISPQFF.

This clonotype occurred many times. The chain recombines TRBV20-1 with TRBJ2-3; 15 nucleotides match TRBD2. This CDR3 has 19 amino acids. Losses at the gene ends were 2 bases for V and 2 bases for J; bases not matched to a gene: 11. Germline V gene data show CDR1 as DFQATT and CDR2 as SNEGSKA (reference sequence). In DNA form, the CDR3 reads TGCAGTGCTAGACACCCTACCTGGACTAGCGGGGGGGCCACAGATACGCAGTATTTT. This sequence encodes CSARHPTWTSGGATDTQYF.

This clonotype was seen a few times. V and J are TRBV28 and TRBJ1-2; D remains unclear. CDR1 and CDR2 (germline): MDHEN, SYDVKM. The CDR3 runs 14 residues. The V gene lost 4 bases and the J gene lost 2 bases, with 11 bases spanning the gap. In DNA form, the CDR3 reads TGTGCCAGCAGTTGGGTGGCAGAGAACTATGGCTACACCTTC. It translates to CASSWVAENYGYTF.

Many counts were recorded for this clonotype. The genes are TRBV4-3 and TRBJ1-1, with 12 bases identical to TRBD1. The CDR3 covers 18 residues. Per germline, CDR1 LGHNA and CDR2 YSLEER. V lost 0 bases, J lost 4 bases, and 9 bases stayed unmatched. CDR3 sequence reads: CASSQEGGQGAWGTEAFF. The DNA of the CDR3 is TGCGCCAGCAGCCAAGAAGGGGGACAGGGGGCCTGGGGCACTGAAGCTTTCTTT.

V and J are TRBV7-2 and TRBJ2-1; TRBD2 matches 12 bases. After removal of 5 bases from V and 7 bases from J, the junction contained 6 bases not matched to a gene. Germline CDR1 is SGHTA and CDR2 is FQGNSA. This CDR3 is built from 15 residues. The CDR3 region is CASSLGLAGLNEQFF. In DNA form, the CDR3 reads TGTGCCAGCAGCCTCGGACTAGCGGGGTTAAATGAGCAGTTCTTC.

The chain combines TRBV21-1 with TRBJ1-1. TRBV21-1 is classified as a pseudogene. The CDR3 sequence is 12 residues long. The CDR3 nucleotides read TGTGCCAGCAGCAAACGGGAGACTGAAGCTTTCTTT. As protein: CASSKRETEAFF.

This clonotype was observed many times. The rearrangement joins TRBV7-2 to TRBJ2-7; no definite D call. The V gene's germline CDR1 is SGHTA and CDR2 FQGNSA. Deletions cut 2 bases from V and 2 bases from J, with 10 bases between. The CDR3 has 14 amino acids. As DNA, the CDR3 is TGTGCCAGCAGCTTAACCTCGACCACCTACGAGCAGTACTTC. This sequence encodes CASSLTSTTYEQYF.

As for this clonotype: A much larger clone sits a single nucleotide away, making a read error possible. The CDR3 loop is CAISERGPNTGELFF. The DNA for the CDR3 is TGTGCCATCAGTGAACGGGGACCGAACACCGGGGAGCTGTTTTTT. The V gene is TRBV10-3, the J gene TRBJ2-2, with D perhaps being TRBD1 or TRBD2 (5 bases each). The CDR3 consists of 15 residues. The germline V gene encodes CDR1 ENHRY and CDR2 SYGVKD. Trimming left V 3 bases short and J 0 bases short, with 8 bases between.

This clonotype was detected only a few times. The chain combines TRBV7-6 with TRBJ2-7, with D tentatively TRBD1 or TRBD2 (6 bases each). This CDR3 has 15 residues. Between the trimmed V and J ends, which lost 5 bases and 2 bases, there was a span of 16 bases. Per germline, CDR1 SGHVS and CDR2 FNYEAQ. In nucleotides, the CDR3 is TGTGCCAGCAGCCCAGTTGGGGGGCGCCCCTACGAGCAGTACTTC. Protein product: CASSPVGGRPYEQYF.

This clonotype was counted ten times or more. The gene calls are TRBV29-1 and TRBJ2-2, with TRBD1 matching 8 bases. Germline lookup yields CDR1 SQVTM and CDR2 ANQGSEA. V was clipped by 1 base and J by 4 bases; unmatched bases: 5. The CDR3 extends over 15 amino acids. CDR3 nucleotides: TGCAGCGTTGAAGGGCCGACAGGGGCCACCGGGGAGCTGTTTTTT. Its translation is CSVEGPTGATGELFF.

This clonotype has at least ten counts. This chain connects TRBV12-3 or TRBV12-4 to TRBJ2-5; tentative D call: TRBD1 (5 bases). Trimming shortened V by 6 bases and J by 5 bases, and 16 bases separated the two germline ends. This CDR3 spans 14 amino acids. In DNA, the CDR3 is TGTGCCAGCAGGCCTAGGGGTTTCGGGGAGACCCAGTACTTC. Its protein is CASRPRGFGETQYF.

This clonotype was counted at least ten times. The chain combines TRBV27 with TRBJ2-7; D remains ambiguous. Germline CDR1 MNHEY, CDR2 SMNVEV (reference sequence). V lost 6 bases and J 3 bases, leaving 12 bases between the germline ends. The CDR3 has 13 residues. CDR3 nucleotide sequence: TGTGCCAGCAGCCCATTCGGTGGCTACGAGCAGTACTTC. It translates to CASSPFGGYEQYF.

The rearrangement joins TRBV27 to TRBJ1-1; 7 bases are a match to TRBD1. V was clipped by 1 base and J by 5 bases; unmatched bases: 7. Germline CDR1 reads MNHEY; CDR2 reads SMNVEV (reference sequence). This CDR3 spans 15 amino acids. CDR3 sequence reads: CASSLFTGVETEAFF. For the CDR3, the DNA is TGTGCCAGCAGTTTATTTACAGGGGTGGAAACTGAAGCTTTCTTT.

Ten or more counts support this clonotype. An end of the junction does not agree with germline; a read error may underlie this. The gene calls are TRBV7-7 and TRBJ2-5, with D hard to call. CDR1 and CDR2 from the germline V gene are SSHAT and FNYEAQ (reference sequence). The CDR3 has 15 amino acids. The CDR3 reads CASSLSQLRQETQYF. Written as DNA, the CDR3 is TGTGCTAGCAGCTTAAGCCAGCTGCGCCAAGAGACCCAGTACTTC.

This clonotype has just a few counts. The chain couples TRBV12-3 or TRBV12-4 to TRBJ1-5, with a weak D call TRBD1 (5 bases). Trimming pared 2 bases from V and 3 bases from J, leaving 8 bases between. The CDR3 is 14 residues long. In DNA form, the CDR3 reads TGTGCCAGCAGTTTACAGGGTTACAATCAGCCCCAGCATTTT. Residues: CASSLQGYNQPQHF.

In this sample, this clonotype turned up many times. The J gene is TRBJ2-3, the V gene TRBV7-6; D is unresolved. Trimming stripped 5 bases from V and 4 bases from J, with 7 bases between. Germline assignment: CDR1 SGHVS and CDR2 FNYEAQ. There are 12 residues in the CDR3. For the CDR3, the DNA is TGTGCCAGCAGCACGAGTTCAGATACGCAGTATTTT. Translation: CASSTSSDTQYF.

V and J are TRBV5-6 and TRBJ2-7, with 8 bases fitting TRBD2. Germline V gene data show CDR1 as SGHDT and CDR2 as YYEEEE. The CDR3 is made up of 15 amino acids. The V gene end was trimmed by 4 bases and the J gene end by 2 bases; junction bases not matched to a gene: 8. The CDR3 sequence: CASSPNPAGAYEQYF. CDR3 nucleotide sequence: TGTGCCAGCAGCCCGAACCCAGCGGGGGCCTACGAGCAGTACTTC. Full variable domain (missing parts from reference TRBV5-6 and TRBJ2-7): DAGVTQSPTHLIKTRGQQVTLRCSPKSGHDTVSWYQQALGQGPQFIFQYYEEEERQRGNFPDRFSGHQFPNYSSELNVNALLLGDSALYLCASSPNPAGAYEQYFGPGTRLTVT.

This clonotype was seen many times. The genes are TRBV6-5 and TRBJ2-2, with a tentative D call TRBD1 (5 bases). V lost 6 bases, J lost 3 bases, and 17 bases lay in between. Germline V gene lookup returns CDR1 MNHEY and CDR2 SVGAGI. This CDR3 contains 16 residues. The CDR3, as DNA: TGTGCCAGCAGAACATTTATTCAAGGGGACACCGGGGAGCTGTTTTTT. It specifies CASRTFIQGDTGELFF.